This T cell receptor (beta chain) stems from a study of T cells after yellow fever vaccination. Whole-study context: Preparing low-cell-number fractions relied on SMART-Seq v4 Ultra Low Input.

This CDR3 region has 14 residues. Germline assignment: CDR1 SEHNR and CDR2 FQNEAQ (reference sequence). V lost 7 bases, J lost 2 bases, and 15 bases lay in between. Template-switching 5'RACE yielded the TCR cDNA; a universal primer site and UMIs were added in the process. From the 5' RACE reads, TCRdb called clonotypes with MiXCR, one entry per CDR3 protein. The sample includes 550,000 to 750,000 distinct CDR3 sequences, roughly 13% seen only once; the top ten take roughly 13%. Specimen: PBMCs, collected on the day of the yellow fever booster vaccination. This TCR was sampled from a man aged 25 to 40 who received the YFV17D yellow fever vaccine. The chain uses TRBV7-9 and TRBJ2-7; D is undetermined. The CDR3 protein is CASTQLHKAYEQYF. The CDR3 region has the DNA TGTGCCAGCACCCAACTCCATAAAGCCTACGAGCAGTACTTC. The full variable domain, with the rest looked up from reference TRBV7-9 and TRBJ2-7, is DTGVSQNPRHKITKRGQNVTFRCDPISEHNRLYWYRQTLGQGPEFLTYFQNEAQLEKSRLLSDRFSAERPKGSFSTLEIQRTEQGDSAMYLCASTQLHKAYEQYFGPGTRLTVT.